This T cell receptor (beta chain) emerged from a study of T cells in localized non-small cell lung cancer. Germline loops: CDR1 LNHDA, CDR2 SQIVND (reference sequence). The V gene lost 3 bases and the J gene lost 0 bases, with 9 bases spanning the gap. The CDR3 length is 16 residues. Produced via immunoSEQ multiplex PCR; TCRdb's table is partial and in-frame only. The sample gives 15,000 to 18,000 clones, more than 70% of which show up once; 27% is in the top ten. The V gene is TRBV19, the J gene TRBJ2-6; no definite D call. The receptor comes from a male donor older than 55 with stage II lung adenocarcinoma. The sequencing here drew on peripheral blood mononuclear cells, taken before any cancer treatment. The CDR3 sequence is CASSIAQISGANVLTF. The CDR3 DNA is TGTGCCAGTAGTATTGCACAGATCTCTGGGGCCAACGTCCTGACTTTC.